The 29 T cell receptor beta chains below all came from one sample that was sequenced in a study of T cell changes during pregnancy in multiple sclerosis. TCRdb's copy holds only in-frame clones and misses some; the assay was immunoSEQ multiplex PCR. The top ten hold 5.8% of the sample, which has 15,000 to 20,000 clones, 70% to 90% seen once. Sequenced here: CD8+ T cells from peripheral blood mononuclear cells, sampled in the third trimester of pregnancy. The receptor source for this set is a female donor in good health, enrolled as a control in a pregnancy study.

This chain joins TRBV13 and TRBJ1-1; D is perhaps TRBD1 (5 bases). V dropped 4 bases and J dropped 11 bases, with 20 bases sitting between them. Germline CDR1 PRHDT, CDR2 FYEKMQ (reference sequence). CDR3 length: 14 residues. CDR3 amino acids: CASSYLGGSFRAFF. The CDR3 DNA reads TGTGCCAGCAGCTATCTGGGGGGTTCCTTTAGGGCTTTCTTT. The variable domain in full, completed from reference TRBV13 and TRBJ1-1, reads AAGVIQSPRHLIKEKRETATLKCYPIPRHDTVYWYQQGPGQDPQFLISFYEKMQSDKGSIPDRFSAQQFSDYHSELNMSSLELGDSALYFCASSYLGGSFRAFFGQGTRLTVV.

This chain uses TRBV6-6 with TRBJ1-2; 8 bases line up with TRBD1. This CDR3 spans 16 amino acids. The junction had 8 bases not matched to a gene; V was cut back by 0 bases and J by 5 bases. CDR1 is MNHNY, CDR2 SVGAGI, per germline (reference sequence). This CDR3 is CASSYSDREPSYGYTF. The CDR3, as DNA: TGTGCCAGCAGTTACTCGGACAGGGAACCTTCGTATGGCTACACCTTC.

V gene TRBV4-2 combines with J gene TRBJ2-2; D remains ambiguous. Per the germline V gene, CDR1 is LGHNA and CDR2 is YNFKEQ. V lost 2 bases and J lost 3, with 7 bases in between. This CDR3 region has 14 residues. The CDR3 loop reads CASSQPEDTGELFF. The CDR3 DNA reads TGTGCCAGCAGCCAACCAGAAGACACCGGGGAGCTGTTTTTT.

The count of this clone is one. This chain links TRBV4-2 with TRBJ2-7, with D hard to call. This CDR3 spans 11 amino acids. V lost 1 base, J lost 10 bases, and 8 bases lay in between. Looked up from germline, CDR1 is LGHNA and CDR2 is YNFKEQ. CDR3 sequence (DNA): TGTGCCAGCAGCCAAGGTACAGTTCAGTACTTC. Translating gives CASSQGTVQYF.

V gene TRBV14 combines with J gene TRBJ1-1, with D possibly matching TRBD1 (5 bases). This CDR3 is 14 amino acids long. The germline V gene has CDR1 SGHDN and CDR2 FVKESK. V gave up 2 bases and J gave up 8 bases, with 15 bases separating them. The CDR3 protein is CASSQQPGEREAFF. Written as DNA, the CDR3 is TGTGCCAGCAGCCAACAACCGGGGGAAAGGGAAGCTTTCTTT.

V usage is TRBV25-1 and J usage is TRBJ2-2; D is possibly TRBD1 (6 bases). Germline lookup yields CDR1 MGHDK and CDR2 SYGVNS. This CDR3 has 11 residues. The V gene lost 10 bases and the J gene lost 6 bases, with 9 bases spanning the gap. The CDR3 DNA reads TGTGCCACCTCAGGGGCCGGGGAGCTGTTTTTT. Residues: CATSGAGELFF.

This clone was detected a few times. The J gene is TRBJ2-7, the V gene TRBV7-3; a weak D match, TRBD1 (5 bases). V shed 4 bases and J shed 6 bases, with 13 bases lying between them. Germline loops: CDR1 SGHTA, CDR2 FQGTGA. This CDR3 region has 13 residues. The CDR3 bases are TGTGCCAGCAGCTCCAGGGTCCCTGGCGAGCAGTACTTC. Its translation: CASSSRVPGEQYF.

As to this clone: Other DNA sequences in the same sample also yield this CDR3. This chain joins TRBV6-1 and TRBJ1-1; no clear D. Germline V lookup: CDR1 MNHNS, CDR2 SASEGT. V lost 0 bases to trimming and J lost 7 bases, with 6 bases between them. The length of the CDR3 is 12 residues. CDR3 loop: CASSEAGFEAFF. DNA for the CDR3: TGTGCCAGCAGTGAAGCGGGCTTTGAAGCTTTCTTT.

This chain uses TRBV11-2 with TRBJ1-4, with D unresolved. With 6 bases removed from V and 8 bases from J, the gap between germline ends came to 13 bases. This CDR3 contains 13 residues. Germline-derived CDR1 and CDR2 are SGHAT and FQNNGV. The DNA of the CDR3 is TGTGCCAGCAGGCCGACTTCGGAAGAAAAACTGTTTTTT. Residues: CASRPTSEEKLFF.

V is TRBV28 and J is TRBJ2-3, with D tentatively TRBD2 (6 bases). V lost 8 bases and J lost 3, with 18 bases in between. This CDR3 comprises 15 residues. Germline V gene lookup returns CDR1 MDHEN and CDR2 SYDVKM. The CDR3 coding sequence is TGTGCCAGCGTGATCCCGGGGGTGGGAACAGATACGCAGTATTTT. Translation: CASVIPGVGTDTQYF.

The chain combines TRBV28 with TRBJ2-5, with 8 bases that match TRBD1. Gene TRBJ2-7 matches the end of the DNA better, so the J call may be wrong. The CDR3 runs 14 residues. Germline V gene data show CDR1 as MDHEN and CDR2 as SYDVKM. The CDR3 DNA sequence: TGTGCCAGCAGGGCACCCAGGGGGCTCTACGAGCAGTACTTC. Translation gives CASRAPRGLYEQYF.

The J gene is TRBJ1-1, the V gene TRBV5-6; no reliable D call. The CDR3 covers 13 residues. The germline V gene has CDR1 SGHDT and CDR2 YYEEEE. The V end was cut by 0 bases, the J end by 2 bases, with 5 bases between. CDR3 sequence: CASSLGSNTEAFF. CDR3 nucleotide sequence: TGTGCCAGCAGCTTGGGGAGTAACACTGAAGCTTTCTTT. Complete variable domain (other parts from reference TRBV5-6 and TRBJ1-1): DAGVTQSPTHLIKTRGQQVTLRCSPKSGHDTVSWYQQALGQGPQFIFQYYEEEERQRGNFPDRFSGHQFPNYSSELNVNALLLGDSALYLCASSLGSNTEAFFGQGTRLTVV.

In regard to this clone: This sample includes further DNA sequences coding for the same CDR3. J is TRBJ1-1 and V is TRBV7-8, with TRBD1 matching over 9 bases. Per germline, CDR1 SGHVS and CDR2 FQNEAQ. Unmatched junction bases numbered 3, after V lost 5 bases and J lost 8 bases. The CDR3 has 12 amino acids. Here the CDR3 reads CASSRTGEEAFF. The CDR3 nucleotides are TGTGCCAGCAGCCGGACAGGGGAGGAAGCTTTCTTT.

This clone came up once. The chain combines TRBV4-1 with TRBJ2-1; the D is unclear. CDR3 length: 14 residues. V was clipped by 0 bases and J by 3 bases, with 6 bases between them. Germline V gene lookup returns CDR1 MGHRA and CDR2 YSYEKL. CDR3 sequence: CASSQDLLYNEQFF. CDR3 nucleotide sequence: TGCGCCAGCAGCCAAGATCTCCTCTACAATGAGCAGTTCTTC.

The J gene is TRBJ1-2, the V gene TRBV7-2, with 7 bases that match TRBD1. CDR3 length equals 17 residues. Unmatched junction bases numbered 13, after V lost 5 bases and J lost 1 base. Germline assignment: CDR1 SGHTA and CDR2 FQGNSA. The CDR3, as DNA: TGTGCCAGCAGCCCCGGGGGGGACAGCTTCCTTAACTATGGCTACACCTTC. Amino acid sequence: CASSPGGDSFLNYGYTF.

In this sample, this clone turned up a few times. The chain recombines TRBV5-1 with TRBJ1-1, with D maybe TRBD1 (6 bases). The CDR3 length is 12 residues. Trimming stripped 2 bases from V and 7 bases from J, with 9 bases between. Germline CDR1 SGHRS, CDR2 YFSETQ. DNA of the CDR3: TGCGCCAGCAGCTTCACAGGGAGTGAAGCTTTCTTT. The encoded protein is CASSFTGSEAFF.

CDR3 protein: CASNQGGYGYTF. The CDR3 coding sequence is TGTGCCAGTAACCAGGGCGGCTATGGCTACACCTTC. The V call is TRBV19, the J call TRBJ1-2; tentative D call: TRBD1 (5 bases). The V end was cut by 7 bases, the J end by 4 bases, with 10 bases between. CDR3 length: 12 residues. Germline loops: CDR1 LNHDA, CDR2 SQIVND (reference sequence).

J is TRBJ1-1 and V is TRBV27; tentatively, D is TRBD1 (5 bases). Trimming cost V 4 bases and J 0 bases, with 6 bases left between them. The CDR3 is 13 amino acids. Germline V gene sequence: CDR1 MNHEY, CDR2 SMNVEV (reference sequence). CDR3 region: CASSSRVNTEAFF. CDR3 nucleotides: TGTGCCAGCAGTTCCAGGGTGAACACTGAAGCTTTCTTT.

This rearrangement joins TRBV4-3 to TRBJ2-5, with TRBD1 identical over 8 bases. The J segment lost 4 bases and the V segment lost 3 bases, leaving 1 base of the junction unmatched. Looked up from germline, CDR1 is LGHNA and CDR2 is YSLEER. This CDR3 has 13 amino acids. The DNA for the CDR3 is TGCGCCAGCAGCCACGACAGGGGAGAGACCCAGTACTTC. It specifies CASSHDRGETQYF.

This chain links TRBV6-1 with TRBJ1-5; 7 bases map to TRBD1. CDR3 length equals 17 residues. The germline V gene encodes CDR1 MNHNS and CDR2 SASEGT. The V segment lost 3 bases and the J segment 3 bases; nucleotides outside the gene matches: 11. CDR3 protein: CASSERFGDRDNQPQHF. DNA of the CDR3: TGTGCCAGCAGTGAGAGGTTTGGAGACAGGGACAATCAGCCCCAGCATTTT.

The chain joins TRBV4-3 to TRBJ2-7; 8 bases align to TRBD1. The CDR3 has 15 residues. The germline CDR1 and CDR2 sequences are LGHNA and YSLEER. With 4 bases clipped from V and 4 bases from J, the junction kept 9 bases outside the gene matches. The DNA for the CDR3 is TGCGCCAGCAGCCCGGACAGGACAGGGTCTTACGAGCAGTACTTC. It yields the protein CASSPDRTGSYEQYF.

This chain connects TRBV15 to TRBJ2-1; TRBD1 agrees at 11 bases. V trimming: 4 bases; J trimming: 8 bases; junction bases outside the gene matches: 10. Germline-derived CDR1 and CDR2 are LNHNV and YYDKDF (reference sequence). The CDR3 is made up of 16 amino acids. DNA for the CDR3: TGTGCCACCAGCAACGGACAGGGGGCGCTGGATCATGAGCAGTTCTTC. Protein sequence: CATSNGQGALDHEQFF.

The chain has TRBV28 and TRBJ2-4; 11 nucleotides match TRBD1. With V trimmed by 5 bases and J by 1 base, 16 bases remained unmatched. Per the germline V gene, CDR1 is MDHEN and CDR2 is SYDVKM. CDR3 length equals 20 residues. The CDR3 DNA reads as TGTGCCAGCAGTCCATCTGCCGGACAGGGGGCGGGGGGGGCCAAAAACATTCAGTACTTC. This translates into CASSPSAGQGAGGAKNIQYF.

V gene TRBV28 combines with J gene TRBJ1-4; tentatively, D is TRBD1 (5 bases). Germline V gene sequence: CDR1 MDHEN, CDR2 SYDVKM. CDR3 size: 19 residues. V lost 4 bases to trimming and J lost 3 bases, with 24 bases between them. This chain's CDR3 is CASSSPLLDSLASNEKLFF. CDR3 DNA sequence: TGTGCCAGCAGTTCCCCCCTCTTAGACAGCCTTGCTTCTAATGAAAAACTGTTTTTT.

This clone has a single count. The rearrangement uses TRBV9 and TRBJ1-4; weak D call: TRBD1 (5 bases). Deletions cut 2 bases from V and 3 bases from J, with 14 bases between. The CDR3 is 16 amino acids. CDR1 and CDR2 (germline): SGDLS, YYNGEE. CDR3 residues: CASSVDKDRSNEKLFF. The DNA for the CDR3 is TGTGCCAGCAGCGTCGATAAAGACAGATCTAATGAAAAACTGTTTTTT.

The chain employs TRBV7-9 and TRBJ2-5; D is possibly TRBD1 (6 bases). There are 14 residues in the CDR3. Germline V gene sequence: CDR1 SEHNR, CDR2 FQNEAQ (reference sequence). V lost 4 bases, J lost 5 bases, and 14 bases lay in between. The CDR3 DNA sequence: TGTGCCAGCAGCTCCAAGGACAGTAGGGAGACCCAGTACTTC. It yields the protein CASSSKDSRETQYF.

The V and J genes are TRBV4-3 and TRBJ2-2; D is undetermined. CDR1 and CDR2 (germline): LGHNA, YSLEER. CDR3 length equals 12 residues. V was shortened by 0 bases and J by 9 bases, with 5 bases between the two germline ends. DNA for the CDR3: TGCGCCAGCAGCCAAGATTATCGGGAGCTGTTTTTT. Residues: CASSQDYRELFF.

The chain uses TRBV7-2 and TRBJ1-5, with no clear D. CDR1 is SGHTA and CDR2 is FQGNSA in the germline V gene. Deletions cut 2 bases from V and 1 base from J, with 9 bases between. The CDR3 extends over 15 amino acids. CDR3 residues: CASSLRGNSNQPQHF. The CDR3 DNA sequence: TGTGCCAGCAGCTTACGAGGGAACAGCAATCAGCCCCAGCATTTT.

This chain uses TRBV27 with TRBJ2-5; 7 bases line up with TRBD2. This CDR3 is built from 13 residues. Germline loops: CDR1 MNHEY, CDR2 SMNVEV (reference sequence). With V trimmed by 10 bases and J by 9 bases, 14 bases remained unmatched. CDR3 in DNA: TGTGCCACCGTCCCCGGGGGTGGGGGGGCCCAGTACTTC. This translates into CATVPGGGGAQYF.